This T cell receptor beta chain originates from a study of vaccination and CD4 T cells after COVID-19. V shed 4 bases and J 7 bases; nucleotides not matched to a gene: 10. Germline values: CDR1 SGHAT, CDR2 FQNNGV. This CDR3 has 16 amino acids. Sequenced with the Oncomine TCR Beta short-read assay was DNA taken from cultured CD4+ T cells. TCRdb reprocessed the PCR reads via MiXCR and lists one record per CDR3 protein. The sample has 20,000 to 30,000 distinct CDR3 sequences, roughly 52% seen once. This clonotype has only one observation. Antigen unknown. Treatment specified: approximately nine-day PBMC culture with coronavirus spike peptide pools or control peptides (ViraFEST assay).

Sample: CD4+ T cells from blood, cultured in vitro, taken before SARS-CoV-2 vaccination. The chain recombines TRBV11-2 with TRBJ2-1; 10 bases map to TRBD1. The origin of this receptor is a human donor who received a COVID-19 vaccine. The CDR3 region is CASSWRRDRGKNEQFF. DNA for the CDR3: TGTGCCAGCAGCTGGAGACGGGACAGGGGAAAGAATGAGCAGTTCTTC.